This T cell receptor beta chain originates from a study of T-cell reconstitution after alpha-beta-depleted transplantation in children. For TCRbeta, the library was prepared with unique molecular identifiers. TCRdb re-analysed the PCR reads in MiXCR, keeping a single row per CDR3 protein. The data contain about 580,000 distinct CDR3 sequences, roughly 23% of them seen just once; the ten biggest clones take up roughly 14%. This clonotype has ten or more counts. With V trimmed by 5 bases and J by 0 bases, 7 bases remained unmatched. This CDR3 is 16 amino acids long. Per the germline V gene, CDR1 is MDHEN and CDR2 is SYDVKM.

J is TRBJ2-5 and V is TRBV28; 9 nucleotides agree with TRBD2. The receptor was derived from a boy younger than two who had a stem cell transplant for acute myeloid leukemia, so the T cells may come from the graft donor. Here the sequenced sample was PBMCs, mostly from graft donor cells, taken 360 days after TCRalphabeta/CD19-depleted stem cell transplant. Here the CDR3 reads CASSIAGGEDQETQYF. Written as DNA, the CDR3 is TGTGCCAGCAGTATCGCGGGAGGGGAGGACCAAGAGACCCAGTACTTC.